This T cell receptor beta chain was sequenced during a study of blood T cell repertoires in COVID-19. TCRdb keeps only in-frame clones here, not all; method: immunoSEQ multiplex PCR. The sample carries approximately 250,000 clones, 80% to 90% recorded once. CDR1 and CDR2 from the germline V gene are SGHAT and FQDESV (reference sequence). V was clipped by 6 bases and J by 3 bases; unmatched bases: 7. The length of the CDR3 is 15 residues. The chain links TRBV11-1 to TRBJ2-3; 9 bases are shared with TRBD2. The receptor was isolated from a woman aged 25 to 45 with acute COVID-19. The sequencing input was PBMCs or T cells enriched from blood (not recorded which). Written as DNA, the CDR3 is TGTGCCAGCAGACTGGGACTAGCAGAGACAGATACGCAGTATTTT. Translation gives CASRLGLAETDTQYF.